This entry features one T cell receptor beta chain sequence. Time point specified: newly diagnosed GD, antithyroid drugs for less than 3 months. From RNA extracted from PBMCs, the TCR library was made. Germline CDR1 reads MDHEN; CDR2 reads SYDVKM. There are 18 residues in the CDR3. Losses at the gene ends were 4 bases for V and 7 bases for J; bases not matched to a gene: 22. The source of the sample is a study of regulatory T cells in long-lasting Graves disease. Through Arm-PCR of CDR3 regions and iRepertoire HTBI primers, TCR beta libraries were built. MiXCR, run by TCRdb on the multiplex PCR reads, gives a single entry per CDR3 protein. Among approximately 360,000 distinct CDR3 sequences listed, about 11% were seen once. The sample was also reused in another study, on T cells in Graves' hyperthyroidism and ophthalmopathy.

The receptor comes from a young woman with Graves disease. The chain recombines TRBV28 with TRBJ2-7, with 7 bases lining up with TRBD2. The material was peripheral blood mononuclear cells (PBMCs), obtained at new diagnosis, from a patient treated with antithyroid drugs. CDR3 region: CASSSGTSDTFSYNEQYV. CDR3 nucleotide sequence: TGTGCCAGCAGTTCCGGAACTAGCGACACCTTCTCCTACAATGAGCAGTACGTC.